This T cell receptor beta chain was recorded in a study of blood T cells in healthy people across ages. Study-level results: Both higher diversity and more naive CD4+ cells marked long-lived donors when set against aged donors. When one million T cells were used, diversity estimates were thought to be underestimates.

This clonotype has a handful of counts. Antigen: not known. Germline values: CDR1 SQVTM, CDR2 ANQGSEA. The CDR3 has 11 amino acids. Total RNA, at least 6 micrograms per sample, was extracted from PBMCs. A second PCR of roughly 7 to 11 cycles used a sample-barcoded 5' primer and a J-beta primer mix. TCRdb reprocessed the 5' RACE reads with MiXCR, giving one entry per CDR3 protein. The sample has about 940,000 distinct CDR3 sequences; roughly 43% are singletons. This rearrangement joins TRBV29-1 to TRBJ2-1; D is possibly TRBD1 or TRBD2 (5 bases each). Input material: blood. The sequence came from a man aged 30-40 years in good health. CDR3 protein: CAFRGGNEQFF. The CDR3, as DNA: TGCGCATTCCGGGGCGGGAATGAGCAGTTCTTC.